The 3 T cell receptor beta chains listed next were all sequenced from one sample in a study of blood T cell repertoires in COVID-19. TCRdb's table, derived via immunoSEQ multiplex PCR, lists solely in-frame clones and lacks some. The table lists 330,000 or so clones, about 90% of them singletons, with around 2% in the top ten. The specimen was PBMCs or T cells enriched from blood (not recorded which). These receptors came from a man aged 35 to 55 in a cohort exposed to, infected with or recovered from COVID-19 (not recorded which).

The chain couples TRBV18 to TRBJ2-1; no firm D call. Germline V CDR1 and CDR2: KGHSH, LQKENI. V lost 3 bases to trimming and J lost 7 bases, with 7 bases between them. This CDR3 spans 12 amino acids. CDR3 residues: CASSPNRNEQFF. Written as DNA, the CDR3 is TGTGCCAGCTCACCGAACAGAAATGAGCAGTTCTTC.

The chain links TRBV15 to TRBJ2-1; the match to TRBD2 covers 13 bases. Germline lookup yields CDR1 LNHNV and CDR2 YYDKDF (reference sequence). V lost 0 bases, J lost 10 bases, and 6 bases stayed unmatched. The CDR3 covers 16 residues. The CDR3 DNA reads as TGTGCCACCAGCAGAGAGGACACTAGCGGGAGGGGGGAGCAGTTCTTC. It yields the protein CATSREDTSGRGEQFF.

The genes are TRBV3-1 (or the pseudogene TRBV3-2) and TRBJ2-2, with TRBD2 matching over 7 bases. This CDR3 comprises 16 residues. After removal of 3 bases from V and 0 bases from J, the junction contained 4 bases not matched to a gene. CDR1 is LGHDT and CDR2 is YNNKEL in the germline V gene (reference sequence). The CDR3 DNA follows: TGTGCCAGCAGCCAGTATACTAGCGCGAACACCGGGGAGCTGTTTTTT. Its protein is CASSQYTSANTGELFF.